The following is a TCR beta chain sequence with its context. Its antigen is unknown. Only in-frame clones appear in the TCRdb table, and some are missing; sequencing was by immunoSEQ multiplex PCR. Of over 130,000 clones in the sample, 88% were seen once. These data are taken from a study of T cell responses to AZD1222 COVID-19 vaccine. Whole-study findings and limits: At study baseline, merely roughly 6 AZD1222 recipients were seropositive. Reports say nearly half of spike-specific TCRs go after unmutated variant regions.

This receptor was taken from an adult who received the AZD1222 COVID-19 vaccine. Sequences were derived from peripheral blood, sampled 28 days after the second AZD1222 dose.

The DNA of the CDR3 is TGCGCCAGCAGCCAAGCAGACTTCGTTGGGCGGGGGCGCCCCTACGAGCAGTACTTC. Translation: CASSQADFVGRGRPYEQYF. The rearrangement joins TRBV4-1 to TRBJ2-7, with D possibly TRBD2 on 7 matching bases. CDR3 length equals 19 residues. In germline, CDR1 is MGHRA, CDR2 YSYEKL. Trimming cost V 1 base and J 2 bases, with 24 bases left between them.